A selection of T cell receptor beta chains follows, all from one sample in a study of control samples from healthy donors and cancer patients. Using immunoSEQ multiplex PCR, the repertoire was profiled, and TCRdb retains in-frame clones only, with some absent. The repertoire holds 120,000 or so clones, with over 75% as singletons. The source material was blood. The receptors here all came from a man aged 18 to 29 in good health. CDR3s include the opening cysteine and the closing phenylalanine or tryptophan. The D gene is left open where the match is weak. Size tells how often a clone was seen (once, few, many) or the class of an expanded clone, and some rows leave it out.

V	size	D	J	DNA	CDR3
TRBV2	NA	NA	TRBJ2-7	TGTGCCAGCTTTAAAGCCGGGACCTACGAGCAGTACTTC	CASFKAGTYEQYF
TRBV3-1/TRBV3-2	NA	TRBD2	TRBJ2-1	TGTGCCAGCAGCGCTACTAGCGAAGGTGAGCAGTTCTTC	CASSATSEGEQFF
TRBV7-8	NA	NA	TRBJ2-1	TGTGCCAGCAGCTTACAGGGAGGTGAGCAGTTCTTC	CASSLQGGEQFF
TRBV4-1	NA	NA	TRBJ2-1	TGCGCCAGCAGCCAAGTCGTGTTAGCGGCGAATGAGCAGTTCTTC	CASSQVVLAANEQFF
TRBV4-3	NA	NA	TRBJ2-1	TGCGCCAGCAGCCAAGATAAGGCAGGGGCCAATGAGCAGTTCTTC	CASSQDKAGANEQFF
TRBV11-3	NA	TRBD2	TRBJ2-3	TGTGCCAGCAGCTTACGTGGGGAGGGGACAGATACGCAGTATTTT	CASSLRGEGTDTQYF
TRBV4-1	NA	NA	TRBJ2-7	TGCGCCAGCAGCCAGCGTGGGACTGACGAGCAGTACTTC	CASSQRGTDEQYF
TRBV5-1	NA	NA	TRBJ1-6	TGCGCCAGCAGCGGGGGGACCACAGGGAATTCACCCCTCCACTTT	CASSGGTTGNSPLHF
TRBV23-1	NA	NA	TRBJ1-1	TGCGCCAGCAGTCAATCAGGGGCCACTGAAGCTTTCTTT	CASSQSGATEAFF
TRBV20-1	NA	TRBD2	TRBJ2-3	TGCAGTGCTAGTCTGCTAGCGGGAGTCGAGGACGCGGATACGCAGTATTTT	CSASLLAGVEDADTQYF
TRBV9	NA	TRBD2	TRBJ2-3	TGTGCCAGCAGCGTATTTAGCGGGAGGACAGATACGCAGTATTTT	CASSVFSGRTDTQYF
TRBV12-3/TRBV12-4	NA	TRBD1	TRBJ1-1	TGTGCCAGCAGCCTTGACAGGGGCGCTGAAGCTTTCTTT	CASSLDRGAEAFF
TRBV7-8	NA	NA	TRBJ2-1	TGTGCCAGCAGCTTAGGCCCCTTCGGGACCTACAATGAGCAGTTCTTC	CASSLGPFGTYNEQFF
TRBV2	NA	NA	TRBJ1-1	TGTGCCAGCAGTGAAGCGCCAATAATGAACACTGAAGCTTTCTTT	CASSEAPIMNTEAFF
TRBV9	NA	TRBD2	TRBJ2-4	TGTGCCAGCTCCCGGGACTACGAGGGCAGCATTCAGTACTTC	CASSRDYEGSIQYF
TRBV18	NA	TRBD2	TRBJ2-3	TGTGCCAGCTCACCGACTAGCCGATACACAGATACGCAGTATTTT	CASSPTSRYTDTQYF
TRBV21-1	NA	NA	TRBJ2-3	TGTGCCAGCAGCCCCCGGTTTACGCAGTATTTT	CASSPRFTQYF
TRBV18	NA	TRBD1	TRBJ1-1	TGTGCCAGCTCACTTGACGGGACAGGGGTACCTGAAGCTTTCTTT	CASSLDGTGVPEAFF
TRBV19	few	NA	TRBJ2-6	TGTGCCAGTAGTAGCACTTACGGCTCTGGGGCCAACGTCCTGACTTTC	CASSSTYGSGANVLTF
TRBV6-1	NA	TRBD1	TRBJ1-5	TGTGCCAGCAGTGAAAGGACAGGGATTGATCAGCCCCAGCATTTT	CASSERTGIDQPQHF
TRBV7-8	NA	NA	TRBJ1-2	TGTGCCAGCAGCTTAGACGGGGGGAAACGGCTATATGGCTACACCTTC	CASSLDGGKRLYGYTF
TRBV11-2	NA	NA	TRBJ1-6	TGTGCCAGCAGCCCATTACTTACGGGAGGATCACCCCTCCACTTT	CASSPLLTGGSPLHF
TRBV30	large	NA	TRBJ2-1	TGTGCCTGGAGTGGTGGAAGCAATGAGCAGTTCTTC	CAWSGGSNEQFF
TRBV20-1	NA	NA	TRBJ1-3	TGCAGTGCTCCTTTGGGAAACACCATATATTTT	CSAPLGNTIYF
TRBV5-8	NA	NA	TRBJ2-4	TGTGCCAGCAGCTCGACCGGGACGACTAGGATTCAGTACTTC	CASSSTGTTRIQYF
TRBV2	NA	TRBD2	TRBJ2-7	TGTGCCAGCAGTGCCAGCGCTTTGTGGACTAGCGATACCTACGAGCAGTACTTC	CASSASALWTSDTYEQYF
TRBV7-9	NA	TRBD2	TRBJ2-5	TGTGCCAGCAGCAAACTAGCGGGAGAAGAGACCCAGTACTTC	CASSKLAGEETQYF
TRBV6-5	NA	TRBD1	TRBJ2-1	TGTGCCAGCAGTCCGGACAGGGGGCGCGGTAATGAGCAGTTCTTC	CASSPDRGRGNEQFF
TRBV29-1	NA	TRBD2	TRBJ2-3	TGCAGCGTTGGGGGAGAGGGGACTAGCGGGAGGGCCCCAGATACGCAGTATTTT	CSVGGEGTSGRAPDTQYF
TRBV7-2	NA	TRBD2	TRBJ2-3	TGTGCCAGCAGCCCCGGGACTAGCGCACTCACAGATACGCAGTATTTT	CASSPGTSALTDTQYF
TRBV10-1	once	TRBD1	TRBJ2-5	TGCGCCTCTCCGGGACAGGCCCAAGAGACCCAGTACTTC	CASPGQAQETQYF
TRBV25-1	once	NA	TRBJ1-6	TGTGCCAGCAGTGCATCAGGGGTTTCACCCCTCCACTTT	CASSASGVSPLHF
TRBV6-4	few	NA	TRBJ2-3	TGTGCCAGCAGTGAGGGGCTAGACACAGATACGCAGTATTTT	CASSEGLDTDTQYF
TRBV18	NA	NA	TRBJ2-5	TGTGCCAGCTCACAGGGGGTCCAAGAGACCCAGTACTTC	CASSQGVQETQYF
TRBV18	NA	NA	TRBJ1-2	TGTGCCAGCTCACGAGCCTTCGGGACGGATAACTATGGCTACACCTTC	CASSRAFGTDNYGYTF
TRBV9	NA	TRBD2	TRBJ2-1	TGTGCCAGCAGCGGTGGACTGAGCGGGAAGGACAATGAGCAGTTCTTC	CASSGGLSGKDNEQFF
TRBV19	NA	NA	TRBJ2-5	TGTGCCAGTAGAAAGGTCGCAGGGGGGCAAGAGACCCAGTACTTC	CASRKVAGGQETQYF
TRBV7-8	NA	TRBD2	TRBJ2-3	TGTGCCAGCAGCCGCCCCCCTAGCGGGACGAGCACAGATACGCAGTATTTT	CASSRPPSGTSTDTQYF
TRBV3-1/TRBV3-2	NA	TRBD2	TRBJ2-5	TGTGCCAGCAGCCAAGATCTAACTAGCGGGGGGGCAATACAAGAGACCCAGTACTTC	CASSQDLTSGGAIQETQYF
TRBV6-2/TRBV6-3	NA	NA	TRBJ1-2	TGTGCCAGCAGTTACGTCGGCAGGACCTATGGCTACACCTTC	CASSYVGRTYGYTF
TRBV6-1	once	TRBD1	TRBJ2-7	TGTGCCAGCAGTGACAGGACAGGGCGGCACGAGCAGTACTTC	CASSDRTGRHEQYF
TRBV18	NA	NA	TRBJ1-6	TGTGCCAGCTCACACGAGGGAGCGAGTAATTCACCCCTCCACTTT	CASSHEGASNSPLHF
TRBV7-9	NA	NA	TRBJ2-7	TGTGCCAGCAGCTTACGCCCAGGGGAATACGAGCAGTACTTC	CASSLRPGEYEQYF
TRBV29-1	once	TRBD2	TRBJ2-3	TGCAGCGTTGAAGGGCTAGCGGGGGGTATCACAGATACGCAGTATTTT	CSVEGLAGGITDTQYF
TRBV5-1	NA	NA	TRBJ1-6	TGCGCCAGCAGCCAAGGGACGGGACCGGATAATTCACCCCTCCACTTT	CASSQGTGPDNSPLHF
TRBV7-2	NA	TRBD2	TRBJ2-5	TGTGCCAGCAGCCTTCTGCGGGGGAAGGGAGAGACCCAGTACTTC	CASSLLRGKGETQYF
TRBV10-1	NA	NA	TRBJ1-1	TGCGCCAGCAGTGTTGAGGGATTGGCTGAAGCTTTCTTT	CASSVEGLAEAFF
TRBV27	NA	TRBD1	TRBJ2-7	TGTGCCAGCAGACAGGGGGACACGGAGACGTACGAGCAGTACTTC	CASRQGDTETYEQYF
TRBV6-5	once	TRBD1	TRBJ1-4	TGTGCCAGCAGCGCCGACAGGGTTGAAAAACTGTTTTTT	CASSADRVEKLFF
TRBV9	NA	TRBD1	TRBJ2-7	TGTGCCAGCAGTACTAGACAGGGGGCAGGCTCCTACGAGCAGTACTTC	CASSTRQGAGSYEQYF
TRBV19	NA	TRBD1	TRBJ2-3	TGTGCCAGTAGCACCCCGGGACAGGGGTCAGATACGCAGTATTTT	CASSTPGQGSDTQYF
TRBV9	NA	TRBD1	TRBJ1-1	TGTGCCAGCAGCGTAGGGGACAGGGTCACTGAAGCTTTCTTT	CASSVGDRVTEAFF
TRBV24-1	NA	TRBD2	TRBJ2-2	TGTGCCACCAGTCCCACCGGGACTAGCGTTTACGCGAACACCGGGGAGCTGTTTTTT	CATSPTGTSVYANTGELFF
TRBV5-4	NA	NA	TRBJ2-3	TGTGCCAGCAGCTTTGGCCAGGGCACAGATACGCAGTATTTT	CASSFGQGTDTQYF